This TCR beta chain is drawn from a study of tumor-infiltrating lymphocytes in localized non-small cell lung cancer. Study-level information: From each patient, both tumor and uninvolved lung, non-adjacent to tumor, were sampled. Study findings and constraints: Recurrence-free survival showed no association with tumor T-cell fraction. Not all patients were TCR sequenced, owing to tissue quantity. Different pieces of the same tissue went to different assays, confounding technical variation with intratumor heterogeneity.

The CDR3 covers 16 residues. V shed 2 bases, J shed 7 bases, and the junction held 8 bases outside the gene matches. Germline V gene data show CDR1 as KGHSH and CDR2 as LQKENI. By sample fraction, this clone is medium-sized. The target antigen is unknown. Produced via immunoSEQ multiplex PCR; TCRdb's table is partial and in-frame only. Among about 16,000 clones listed, 35% to 55% were seen once. This TCR was recovered from a human donor with non-small cell lung cancer. The chain links TRBV18 to TRBJ1-6; 7 positions agree with TRBD1. Source material: lung tumor tissue. The CDR3: CASSPGSGGINSPLHF. CDR3 bases: TGTGCCAGCTCACCAGGTTCAGGGGGAATCAATTCACCCCTCCACTTT.